This TCR beta chain was retrieved from a study of somatic mutations in cytotoxic T cells in rheumatoid arthritis. Libraries were prepared by immunoSEQ multiplex PCR; TCRdb keeps only in-frame clonotypes and omits some of them. The table has around 15,000 clones, approximately 72% seen once; the top ten hold 10%. Germline V gives CDR1 SGDLS, CDR2 YYNGEE. V lost 0 bases and J lost 2; bases outside the gene matches: 3. This CDR3 has 18 residues. The TCR was taken from an adult with rheumatoid arthritis. The rearrangement links TRBV9 to TRBJ2-2, with 14 nucleotides matching TRBD2. What was sequenced was CD8+ T cells sorted from blood. The CDR3 here is CASSVEGLAGGNTGELFF. For the CDR3, the DNA is TGTGCCAGCAGCGTAGAAGGACTAGCGGGGGGAAACACCGGGGAGCTGTTTTTT.